Presented here are 24 T cell receptor beta chains from one specimen sequenced in a study of shared clonotypes between healthy human individuals (dated by TCRdb to between 2020 and 2021). Library preparation employed the immunoSEQ multiplex PCR assay. TCRdb retrieved this table from immuneACCESS and kept in-frame rearrangements only. Not all clones are present; in checked studies, unresolved V genes account for under half, and no reason is known for the remainder. In all, the sample holds about 1.1 million clones, and roughly 77% of those were seen once. The ten largest clones add up to roughly 0.9% of the sample. The material sequenced was memory CD4+ T cells from PBMCs. In light of the paper, this sample's cell subset or site label describes: CD45RA-negative fraction. These receptor sequences come from a young man in good health. Some clones in this sample may be carry-over from other donors' samples.

Concerning this clone itself: The sample holds other DNA sequences that translate to the same CDR3. The genes are TRBV30 and TRBJ1-1, with unresolved D. The CDR3 runs to 11 residues. V lost 5 bases, J lost 5 bases, and 9 bases lay in between. Germline V gives CDR1 GTSNPN, CDR2 SVGIG (reference sequence). The CDR3 DNA reads as TGTGCCTGGGTTGGAAGGACTGAAGCTTTCTTT. This encodes CAWVGRTEAFF. The full variable domain, completed using reference TRBV30 and TRBJ1-1, is SQTIHQWPATLVQPVGSPLSLECTVEGTSNPNLYWYRQAAGRGLQLLFYSVGIGQISSEVPQNLSASRPQDRQFILSSKKLLLSDSGFYLCAWVGRTEAFFGQGTRLTVV.

This clone was observed many times. This chain connects TRBV11-1 to TRBJ2-2; D remains unclear. The V end was cut by 5 bases, the J end by 4 bases, with 8 bases between. The germline V gene encodes CDR1 SGHAT and CDR2 FQDESV (reference sequence). This CDR3 spans 13 amino acids. Here the CDR3 DNA reads TGTGCCAGCAGCCCCTTTGGCACCGGGGAGCTGTTTTTT. As protein: CASSPFGTGELFF.

V usage is TRBV7-2 and J usage is TRBJ2-3; D remains ambiguous. CDR1 is SGHTA and CDR2 is FQGNSA in the germline V gene. The V and J ends lost 5 bases and 2 bases respectively, with 14 bases between them. The CDR3 consists of 15 residues. The CDR3: CASSTVWAATDTQYF. The CDR3 DNA reads TGTGCCAGCAGCACCGTCTGGGCGGCCACAGATACGCAGTATTTT.

This chain uses TRBV18 with TRBJ2-5; D is perhaps TRBD1 or TRBD2 (6 bases each). Trimming pared 3 bases from V and 2 bases from J, leaving 19 bases between. Germline CDR1 is KGHSH and CDR2 is LQKENI. The CDR3 loop spans 17 amino acids. CDR3 nucleotides: TGTGCCAGCTCACCGGACGCGGGCAGGGGAGGACAAGAGACCCAGTACTTC. It encodes CASSPDAGRGGQETQYF.

V usage is TRBV11-2 and J usage is TRBJ1-1; TRBD1 agrees at 9 bases. V dropped 5 bases and J dropped 5; count of bases not matched to a gene: 12. The CDR3 is 16 residues long. Germline V lookup: CDR1 SGHAT, CDR2 FQNNGV. The CDR3: CASSRIQGARGTEAFF. DNA for the CDR3: TGTGCCAGCAGCCGCATACAGGGGGCGAGAGGGACTGAAGCTTTCTTT.

The chain has TRBV11-3 and TRBJ2-3; D gene uncertain. From germline, CDR1 is SGHNT and CDR2 YENEEA. Trimming removed 0 bases from V and 5 bases from J, with 9 bases in between. This CDR3 has 14 residues. The CDR3 reads CASSLDRQEDTQYF. As DNA, the CDR3 is TGTGCCAGCAGCTTAGATCGGCAGGAAGATACGCAGTATTTT.

This clone was counted a few times. This sample also contains other DNA sequences that code for the same CDR3. This chain uses TRBV2 with TRBJ2-7; a weak D match, TRBD1 (5 bases). Germline V lookup: CDR1 SNHLY, CDR2 FYNNEI. The CDR3 consists of 13 residues. V lost 0 bases, J lost 3 bases, and 6 bases lay in between. CDR3 sequence: CASSEAQGYEQYF. Here the CDR3 DNA reads TGTGCCAGCAGTGAAGCGCAGGGCTACGAGCAGTACTTC.

This chain joins TRBV7-9 and TRBJ1-5; weak D call: TRBD1 (6 bases). Germline V gene lookup returns CDR1 SEHNR and CDR2 FQNEAQ (reference sequence). There are 12 residues in the CDR3. The V end lost 5 bases, the J end lost 6 bases, and 8 bases lay between the germline ends. CDR3 sequence: CASSPDSQPQHF. In DNA, the CDR3 is TGTGCCAGCAGCCCGGACAGTCAGCCCCAGCATTTT.

The rearrangement joins TRBV6-6 to TRBJ2-7; 14 nucleotides match TRBD2. Germline-derived CDR1 and CDR2 are MNHNY and SVGAGI (reference sequence). Trimming took 6 bases from V and 3 from J; bases not matched to a gene: 7. The CDR3 covers 16 residues. Written as DNA, the CDR3 is TGTGCCAGCAGCGACCCGGGACTAGCGGGAGACTACGAGCAGTACTTC. Translating gives CASSDPGLAGDYEQYF.

The rearrangement uses TRBV5-1 and TRBJ2-4, with 7 bases lining up with TRBD2. The CDR3 has 14 amino acids. Germline trimming cut 4 bases from V and 8 bases from J; bases unmatched to any gene: 9. The V gene's germline CDR1 is SGHRS and CDR2 YFSETQ. Here the CDR3 DNA reads TGCGCCAGCAGCCATGGACTAGTTGAGGACATTCAGTACTTC. It translates to CASSHGLVEDIQYF.

V and J are TRBV7-6 and TRBJ2-1, with 12 bases identical to TRBD2. The V gene end was trimmed by 1 base and the J gene end by 7 bases; junction bases not matched to a gene: 11. From germline, CDR1 is SGHVS and CDR2 FNYEAQ. This CDR3 comprises 18 residues. CDR3 in DNA: TGTGCCAGCAGCTTAGGAAGGGCGACTAGCGGGAGTGGGAATGAGCAGTTCTTC. This gives the protein CASSLGRATSGSGNEQFF.

This clone was recorded a few times. Germline is not matched at one junction end, which may reflect a read error. The chain is built from TRBV4-2 and TRBJ1-1; the D gene is possibly TRBD1 (6 bases). This CDR3 comprises 11 residues. The V gene's germline CDR1 is LGHNA and CDR2 YNFKEQ. The CDR3 reads CASSQDQGRSF. The CDR3 bases are TGTGCCAGCAGCCAAGATCAGGGGCGTTCCTTT.

This clone was detected once. A much larger clonotype is one base distant, so this may be a read error. Different DNA sequences within this sample yield the same CDR3. The chain has TRBV20-1 and TRBJ1-2; weak D call: TRBD1 (6 bases). V lost 6 bases, J lost 6 bases, and 11 bases lay in between. The CDR3 is made up of 11 amino acids. Germline V lookup: CDR1 DFQATT, CDR2 SNEGSKA (reference sequence). The CDR3 spells CSAGGADGYTF. The CDR3 nucleotides read TGCAGTGCCGGGGGGGCGGATGGCTACACCTTC.

This clone was observed a handful of times. This chain joins TRBV11-1 and TRBJ1-2; D is unresolved. Trimming took 2 bases from V and 7 from J, leaving 20 bases between them. The CDR3 runs 16 residues. Germline assignment: CDR1 SGHAT and CDR2 FQDESV (reference sequence). This chain's CDR3 is CASSLSQAGPISGYTF. The DNA for the CDR3 is TGTGCCAGCAGCTTAAGTCAGGCAGGACCAATCTCTGGCTACACCTTC.

The rearrangement links TRBV9 to TRBJ2-3, with TRBD2 identical over 10 bases. Germline loops: CDR1 SGDLS, CDR2 YYNGEE. CDR3 length: 17 residues. After removal of 0 bases from V and 3 bases from J, the junction contained 7 bases not matched to a gene. The CDR3 DNA is TGTGCCAGCAGCGTAGAGCTGGGACTAGCGATAACAGATACGCAGTATTTT. It encodes CASSVELGLAITDTQYF.

The genes are TRBV9 and TRBJ1-4, with D maybe TRBD1 (5 bases). Deletions cut 0 bases from V and 8 bases from J, with 14 bases between. The CDR3 consists of 15 residues. Germline V gives CDR1 SGDLS, CDR2 YYNGEE. The CDR3 DNA reads TGTGCCAGCAGCGTAGATGCAGGTGGGGGAGAAAAACTGTTTTTT. It yields the protein CASSVDAGGGEKLFF.

In this sample, this clone turned up once. With a much larger clone just one base away, this may be a read error. The chain carries TRBV6-1 and TRBJ2-7; D might be TRBD2 (6 bases). The germline V gene has CDR1 MNHNS and CDR2 SASEGT. The CDR3 runs 14 residues. The V and J ends lost 5 bases and 0 bases respectively, with 11 bases between them. In DNA form, the CDR3 reads TGTGCCAGCAGTCCCGGGACTTACTCCTACGAGCAGTACTTC. Amino acid sequence: CASSPGTYSYEQYF.

V gene TRBV7-9 combines with J gene TRBJ2-1; perhaps TRBD1 as D (6 bases). V lost 2 bases, J lost 2 bases, and 10 bases lay in between. CDR3 size: 15 residues. Germline loops: CDR1 SEHNR, CDR2 FQNEAQ (reference sequence). The CDR3 loop is CASSLRGGTYNEQFF. Here the CDR3 DNA reads TGTGCCAGCAGCTTACGAGGGGGAACCTACAATGAGCAGTTCTTC. Variable domain in full (rest from reference TRBV7-9 and TRBJ2-1): DTGVSQNPRHKITKRGQNVTFRCDPISEHNRLYWYRQTLGQGPEFLTYFQNEAQLEKSRLLSDRFSAERPKGSFSTLEIQRTEQGDSAMYLCASSLRGGTYNEQFFGPGTRLTVL.

The V gene is TRBV9, the J gene TRBJ2-3, with unresolved D. This CDR3 region has 17 residues. Looked up from germline, CDR1 is SGDLS and CDR2 is YYNGEE. V gave up 0 bases and J gave up 5 bases, with 19 bases separating them. The CDR3 region is CASSVGGWAVTGDTQYF. The CDR3 DNA is TGTGCCAGCAGCGTAGGAGGCTGGGCCGTCACGGGAGATACGCAGTATTTT.

The chain carries TRBV14 and TRBJ1-4; D remains ambiguous. Between the trimmed V and J ends, which lost 2 bases and 5 bases, there was a span of 12 bases. The CDR3 spans 15 residues. Looked up from germline, CDR1 is SGHDN and CDR2 is FVKESK. The CDR3: CASSQYSRRNEKLFF. CDR3 sequence (DNA): TGTGCCAGCAGCCAATACAGCAGGAGAAATGAAAAACTGTTTTTT.

The table lists this clone with a few counts. Other DNA variants within this sample encode the same CDR3. V gene TRBV28 combines with J gene TRBJ1-1; D remains unclear. CDR3 length: 14 residues. V was clipped by 2 bases and J by 3 bases, with 10 bases between them. CDR1 MDHEN and CDR2 SYDVKM come from the germline V gene. Here the CDR3 DNA reads TGTGCCAGCAGTTTAGGAGGCAGGCACACTGAAGCTTTCTTT. The encoded protein is CASSLGGRHTEAFF.

This clone has ten or more counts. The chain's CDR3 is CASNPGRLYEQYF. In DNA form, the CDR3 reads TGTGCCAGCAATCCCGGACGGCTCTACGAGCAGTACTTC. The chain is built from TRBV2 and TRBJ2-7, with no clear D. Germline-derived CDR1 and CDR2 are SNHLY and FYNNEI. Deletions cut 7 bases from V and 3 bases from J, with 13 bases between. This CDR3 is built from 13 residues. The whole variable domain, filled in from reference TRBV2 and TRBJ2-7, reads EPEVTQTPSHQVTQMGQEVILRCVPISNHLYFYWYRQILGQKVEFLVSFYNNEISEKSEIFDDQFSVERPDGSNFTLKIRSTKLEDSAMYFCASNPGRLYEQYFGPGTRLTVT.

CDR3 coding DNA: TGTGCCAGCAGTGCTAGCGGCCAAGAGACCCAGTACTTC. Amino acids: CASSASGQETQYF. The V gene is TRBV2, the J gene TRBJ2-5, with 7 bases that match TRBD2. CDR3 size: 13 residues. Germline CDR1 SNHLY, CDR2 FYNNEI. V dropped 4 bases and J dropped 1; count of bases not matched to a gene: 0.

V gene TRBV7-9 combines with J gene TRBJ2-2; unclear D gene. The CDR3 runs 14 residues. V lost 10 bases and J 6 bases, leaving 18 bases between the germline ends. Germline values: CDR1 SEHNR, CDR2 FQNEAQ (reference sequence). CDR3 DNA sequence: TGTGCCACTGAGGACGGAAGAACCCCCGGGGAGCTGTTTTTT. It encodes CATEDGRTPGELFF.